The following is a T cell receptor (beta chain) sequence with its context. Its matching antigen is unknown. These data belong to a study of T-cell reconstitution after alpha-beta-depleted transplantation in children. Study results and caveats: The study traced high day-60 TCRbeta diversity in some patients to surviving recipient T cells and thymic progenitors. A year post-transplant, T-cell counts and diversity derived mostly from newly produced T cells. Expanded clones from the graft, numbering several hundred, reportedly supplied alpha-beta T cells about two months after transplant.

The authors prepared the TCRbeta library with unique molecular identifiers. TCRdb passed the PCR reads through MiXCR, listing each CDR3 protein once. Of a few hundred thousand distinct CDR3 sequences detected, over 20% appear once; the ten largest clones hold approximately 2.5%. The CDR3 is made up of 17 amino acids. The sequenced sample was PBMCs, obtained before TCRalphabeta/CD19-depleted stem cell transplant. This chain uses TRBV21-1 with TRBJ2-1; TRBD2 reflects the table's D call only, with no check against the DNA. TRBV21-1 is termed a pseudogene. The clonotype comes from a girl aged 2-10 years with Fanconi anemia, due to receive a stem cell transplant. The CDR3 protein is CASSKIGRFGTNNEQFF. As DNA, the CDR3 is TGTGCCAGCAGCAAAATAGGTCGCTTCGGGACTAACAATGAGCAGTTCTTC.